This T cell receptor beta chain came from a study of blood T cell repertoires in COVID-19. About the research overall: T cells, B-cell-depleted T cells, or PBMCs supplied cDNA or gDNA.

V gave up 5 bases and J gave up 7 bases; unmatched junction bases: 10. The V gene's germline CDR1 is MDHEN and CDR2 SYDVKM. The CDR3 length is 14 residues. Assay: immunoSEQ multiplex PCR; the TCRdb copy retains only in-frame clones and omits some. The repertoire consists of about 170,000 clones, with roughly 78% occurring once and the leading ten covering roughly 19%. Those enrolled, adults aged about 18 to 89 years, came from about two dozen US areas. Self-reported history from a screening survey and questionnaire set each donor's cohort. The J gene is TRBJ1-1, the V gene TRBV28; 7 nucleotides match TRBD1. The receptor's source is a woman between 65 and 79 years old in a cohort exposed to, infected with or recovered from COVID-19 (not recorded which). Sample: PBMCs or T cells enriched from blood (not recorded which). In DNA form, the CDR3 reads TGTGCCAGCAGTCCCCCCGGGGCAGGGGGTGAAGCTTTCTTT. This translates into CASSPPGAGGEAFF.